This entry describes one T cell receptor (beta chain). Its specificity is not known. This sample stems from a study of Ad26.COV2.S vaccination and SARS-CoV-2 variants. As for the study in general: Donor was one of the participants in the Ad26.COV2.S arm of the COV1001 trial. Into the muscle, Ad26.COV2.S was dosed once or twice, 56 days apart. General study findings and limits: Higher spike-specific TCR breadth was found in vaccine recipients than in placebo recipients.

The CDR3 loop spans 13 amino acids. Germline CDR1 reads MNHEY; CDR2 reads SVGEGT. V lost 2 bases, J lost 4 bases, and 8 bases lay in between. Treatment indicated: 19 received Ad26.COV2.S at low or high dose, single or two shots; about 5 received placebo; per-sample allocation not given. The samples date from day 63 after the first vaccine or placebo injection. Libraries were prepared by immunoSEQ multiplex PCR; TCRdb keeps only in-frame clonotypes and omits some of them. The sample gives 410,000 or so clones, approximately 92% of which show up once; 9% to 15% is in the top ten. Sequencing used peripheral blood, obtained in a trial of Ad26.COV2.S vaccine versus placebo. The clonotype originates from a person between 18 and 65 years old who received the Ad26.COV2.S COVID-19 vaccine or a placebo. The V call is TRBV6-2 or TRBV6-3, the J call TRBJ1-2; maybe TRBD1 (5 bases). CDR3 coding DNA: TGTGCCAGCAGTTACACCGACAGCTATGGCTACACCTTC. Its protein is CASSYTDSYGYTF.